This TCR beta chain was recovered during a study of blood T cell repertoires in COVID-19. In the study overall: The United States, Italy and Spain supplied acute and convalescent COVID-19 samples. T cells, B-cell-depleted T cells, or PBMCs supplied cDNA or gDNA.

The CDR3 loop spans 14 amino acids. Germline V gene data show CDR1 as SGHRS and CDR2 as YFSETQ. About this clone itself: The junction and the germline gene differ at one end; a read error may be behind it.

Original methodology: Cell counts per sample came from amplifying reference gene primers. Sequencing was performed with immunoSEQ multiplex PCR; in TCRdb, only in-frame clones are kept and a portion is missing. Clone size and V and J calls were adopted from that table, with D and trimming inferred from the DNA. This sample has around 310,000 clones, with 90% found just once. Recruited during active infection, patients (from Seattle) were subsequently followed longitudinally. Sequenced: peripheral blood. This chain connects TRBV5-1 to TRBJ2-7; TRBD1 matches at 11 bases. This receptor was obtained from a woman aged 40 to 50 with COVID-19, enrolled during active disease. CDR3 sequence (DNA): TGCGCCAGCAGCTTGGGGACAGGGGGCGCCCCAGGTCTCTTC. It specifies CASSLGTGGAPGLF.